Listed below are T cell receptor beta chains from one sample, sequenced in a study of post-analysis software for immune sequencing data. A single record per CDR3 protein comes from TCRdb applying MiXCR to the PCR reads. This sample yields about 460,000 distinct CDR3 sequences, of which roughly 45% are seen a single time; 9.5% to 13% belongs to the top ten. Sample: blood. The receptors shown here come from a girl under 18 with multiple sclerosis. Both conserved end residues are part of each CDR3. D genes are given only for firm matches. Clone sizes are given selectively: once, few, many, or a class where the clone is expanded.

J	D	size	V	DNA	CDR3
TRBJ2-1	NA	few	TRBV7-3	TGTGCCAGCAGCTTAACCGGGAGCGTATACAATGAGCAGTTCTTC	CASSLTGSVYNEQFF
TRBJ1-5	TRBD1	NA	TRBV5-1	TGCGCCAGCAGCGAGGGGACAGGGGGACAGCAGCCACAGCATTTT	CASSEGTGGQQPQHF
TRBJ2-1	TRBD2	NA	TRBV24-1	TGTGCCACCAGTGACCCTACTAGCGACTCCTACAAGCAGCTCTTC	CATSDPTSDSYKQLF
TRBJ2-1	NA	NA	TRBV24-1	TGTGCCACCAGAAGTAGCGGCTTAACCTACAATGAGCAGTTCTTC	CATRSSGLTYNEQFF
TRBJ2-7	TRBD2	few	TRBV4-3	TGCGCCAGCAGCCAAGATCTAGCGGGAAAGAGCTCCTACGAGCAGTACTTC	CASSQDLAGKSSYEQYF
TRBJ2-7	TRBD2	many	TRBV10-3	TGTGCCGCCGGGGGGGTTTCCTACGAGCAGTACTTC	CAAGGVSYEQYF
TRBJ1-5	NA	NA	TRBV29-1	TGCAGCGTTTCGTTGGAAGGCAATCAGCCCCAGCATTTT	CSVSLEGNQPQHF
TRBJ1-2	NA	NA	TRBV5-1	TGCGCCAGCAGCTTGGCGGGGATACTTGGATATGGCTACACCTTC	CASSLAGILGYGYTF
TRBJ2-6	TRBD1	NA	TRBV7-9	TGTGCCAGCAGTATTCCGGGACAGTACTCTGGGGCCAACGTCCTGACTTTC	CASSIPGQYSGANVLTF
TRBJ2-7	NA	NA	TRBV20-1	TGCAGTGCTAGAGGGACAGACTACGAGCAGTACTTC	CSARGTDYEQYF
TRBJ2-1	TRBD2	few	TRBV20-1	TGCAGGAAAGCGGGAGCAACCTACAATGAGCAGTTCTTC	CRKAGATYNEQFF
TRBJ2-4	NA	NA	TRBV28	TGTGCCAGCACCTTGGGGCAGGGGAGGGACGGGCAGTACTTC	CASTLGQGRDGQYF